This note documents a single T cell receptor (beta chain) sequence. Its antigen is unidentified. Clones were read by immunoSEQ multiplex PCR, and TCRdb kept only the in-frame ones, dropping some. The sample shows about 69,000 clones, around 89% of them seen only once. This record belongs to a study of OX40 agonist ivuxolimab in advanced cancers. Study-wide points: At 0.1 to 3.0 mg/kg and by week 6, clonal expansion occurred in CD4+ and CD8+ blood T cells.

The ends were cut back, 0 bases at V and 4 bases at J, with 5 bases in the middle. CDR3 length: 13 residues. The V gene's germline CDR1 is SGDLS and CDR2 YYNGEE. Here the sequenced sample was CD4+ or CD8+ T cells sorted from blood, taken in a trial of the OX40 agonist ivuxolimab. The sequence came from an adult with an advanced solid tumor such as melanoma, head and neck, liver or kidney cancer. This rearrangement joins TRBV9 to TRBJ1-5; D is unclear. Here the CDR3 DNA reads TGTGCCAGCAGCGTAGGGGAAAATCAGCCCCAGCATTTT. Translation gives CASSVGENQPQHF.